This T cell receptor (beta chain) was identified during a study of shared clonotypes between healthy human individuals. The V gene's germline CDR1 is SNHLY and CDR2 FYNNEI. V was shortened by 1 base and J by 1 base, with 10 bases between the two germline ends. The CDR3 consists of 15 residues. Study-wide results and limits: Having only a few donors restricted how much genetic and exposure-history diversity was captured. Around 5% was the fraction of naive CD4 clonotypes found shared across a few donors. Rarefaction analysis demonstrated incomplete sorted-subset sequencing notwithstanding large depth.

To note about this clone: Its antigen is undetermined.

The repertoire was sequenced with immunoSEQ multiplex PCR; TCRdb's copy has only in-frame clones and lacks some. The sample records about a million clones, 60% to 85% being singletons. Material: memory CD4+ T cells from PBMCs. Documented subset: CD45RA-negative fraction. The chain links TRBV2 to TRBJ1-2; D gene uncertain. The TCR comes from a man aged 18-30 years in good health. Some clones in this sample may be carry-over from other donors' samples. The CDR3 nucleotides are TGTGCCAGCAGTGAAGAGTCAGCTGATAACTATGGCTACACCTTC. Amino acid sequence: CASSEESADNYGYTF.